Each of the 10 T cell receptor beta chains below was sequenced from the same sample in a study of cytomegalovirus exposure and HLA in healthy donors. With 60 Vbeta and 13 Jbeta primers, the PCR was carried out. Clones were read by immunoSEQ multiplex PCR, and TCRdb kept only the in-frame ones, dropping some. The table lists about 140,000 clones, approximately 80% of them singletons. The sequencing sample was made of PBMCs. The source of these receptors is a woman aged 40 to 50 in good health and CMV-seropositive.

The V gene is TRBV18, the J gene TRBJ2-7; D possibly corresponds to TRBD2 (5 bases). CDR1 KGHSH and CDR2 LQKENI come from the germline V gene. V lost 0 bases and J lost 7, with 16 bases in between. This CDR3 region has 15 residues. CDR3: CASSPPERPLYEQYF. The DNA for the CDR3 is TGTGCCAGCTCACCACCGGAGCGGCCCCTTTATGAGCAGTACTTC.

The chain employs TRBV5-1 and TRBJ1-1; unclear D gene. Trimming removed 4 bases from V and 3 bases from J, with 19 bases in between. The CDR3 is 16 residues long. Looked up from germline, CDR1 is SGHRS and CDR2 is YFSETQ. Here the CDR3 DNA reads TGCGCCAGCAGCGCCGAGGTCAGACCTACATACACTGAAGCTTTCTTT. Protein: CASSAEVRPTYTEAFF.

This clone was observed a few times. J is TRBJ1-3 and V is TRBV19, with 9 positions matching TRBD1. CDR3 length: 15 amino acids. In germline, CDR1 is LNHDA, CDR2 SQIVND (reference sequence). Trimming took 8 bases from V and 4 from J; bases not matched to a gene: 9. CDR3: CASSAGTGRGNTIYF. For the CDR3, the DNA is TGTGCCAGTTCCGCCGGGACAGGGAGGGGAAACACCATATATTTT.

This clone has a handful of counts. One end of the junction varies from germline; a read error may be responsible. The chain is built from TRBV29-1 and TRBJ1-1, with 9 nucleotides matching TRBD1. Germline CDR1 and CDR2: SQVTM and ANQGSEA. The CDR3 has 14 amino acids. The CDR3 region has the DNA TGCAGCGTAGAAGGGGGGACAGGGCTCACTGAAGCTTTCTTT. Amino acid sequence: CSVEGGTGLTEAFF.

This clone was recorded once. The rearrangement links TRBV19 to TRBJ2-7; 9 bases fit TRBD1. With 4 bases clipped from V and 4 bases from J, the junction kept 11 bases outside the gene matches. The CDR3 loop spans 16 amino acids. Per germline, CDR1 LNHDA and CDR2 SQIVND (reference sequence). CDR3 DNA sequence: TGTGCCAGTAGTACCAGACAGGGGGGAACCGGTTACGAGCAGTACTTC. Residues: CASSTRQGGTGYEQYF. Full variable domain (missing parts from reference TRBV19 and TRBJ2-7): DGGITQSPKYLFRKEGQNVTLSCEQNLNHDAMYWYRQDPGQGLRLIYYSQIVNDFQKGDIAEGYSVSREKKESFPLTVTSAQKNPTAFYLCASSTRQGGTGYEQYFGPGTRLTVT.

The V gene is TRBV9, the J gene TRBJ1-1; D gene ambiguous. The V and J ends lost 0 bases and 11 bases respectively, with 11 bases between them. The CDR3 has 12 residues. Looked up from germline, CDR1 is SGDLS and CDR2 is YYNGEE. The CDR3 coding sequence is TGTGCCAGCAGCGTAGCGGGTGTTCCGGCTTTCTTT. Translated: CASSVAGVPAFF.

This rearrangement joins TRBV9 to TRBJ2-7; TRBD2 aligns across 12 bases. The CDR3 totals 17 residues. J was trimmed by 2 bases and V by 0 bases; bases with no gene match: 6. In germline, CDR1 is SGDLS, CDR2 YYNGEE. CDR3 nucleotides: TGTGCCAGCAGCGTAGAATCGGGACTAGCGGGTGCCTACGAGCAGTACTTC. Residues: CASSVESGLAGAYEQYF.

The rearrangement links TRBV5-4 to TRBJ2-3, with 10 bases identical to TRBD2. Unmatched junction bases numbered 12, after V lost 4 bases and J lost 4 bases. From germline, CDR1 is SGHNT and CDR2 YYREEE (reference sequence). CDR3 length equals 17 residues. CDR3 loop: CASSKPTSGLGADTQYF. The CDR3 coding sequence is TGTGCCAGCAGCAAACCGACTAGCGGGCTGGGGGCAGATACGCAGTATTTT.

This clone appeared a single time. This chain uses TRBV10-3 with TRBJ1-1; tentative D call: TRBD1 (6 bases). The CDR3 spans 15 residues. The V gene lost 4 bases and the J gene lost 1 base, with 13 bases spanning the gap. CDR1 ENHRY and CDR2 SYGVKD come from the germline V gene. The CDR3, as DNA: TGTGCCATCAGTGCACGTCAGGGGCAGAACACTGAAGCTTTCTTT. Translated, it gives CAISARQGQNTEAFF.

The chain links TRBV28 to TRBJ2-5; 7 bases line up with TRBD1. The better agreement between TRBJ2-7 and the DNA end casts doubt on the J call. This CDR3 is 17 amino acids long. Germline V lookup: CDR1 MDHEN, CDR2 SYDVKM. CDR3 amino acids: CASSPKVGTAFSYEQYF. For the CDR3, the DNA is TGTGCCAGCAGCCCTAAAGTGGGGACAGCCTTCTCCTACGAGCAGTACTTC.